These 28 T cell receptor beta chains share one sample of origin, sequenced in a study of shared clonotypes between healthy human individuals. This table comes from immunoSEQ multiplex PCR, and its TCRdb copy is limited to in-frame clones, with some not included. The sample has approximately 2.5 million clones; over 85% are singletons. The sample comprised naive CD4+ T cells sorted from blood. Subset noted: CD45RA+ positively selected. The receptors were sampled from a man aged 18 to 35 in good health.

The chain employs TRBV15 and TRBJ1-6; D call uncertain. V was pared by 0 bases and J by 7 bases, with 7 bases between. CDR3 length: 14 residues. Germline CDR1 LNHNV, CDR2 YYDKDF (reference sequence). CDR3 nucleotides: TGTGCCACCAGCAGAGATCTACAGAATTCACCCCTCCACTTT. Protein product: CATSRDLQNSPLHF. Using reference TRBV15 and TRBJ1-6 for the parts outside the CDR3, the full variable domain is DAMVIQNPRYQVTQFGKPVTLSCSQTLNHNVMYWYQQKSSQAPKLLFHYYDKDFNNEADTPDNFQSRRPNTSFCFLDIRSPGLGDTAMYLCATSRDLQNSPLHFGNGTRLTVT.

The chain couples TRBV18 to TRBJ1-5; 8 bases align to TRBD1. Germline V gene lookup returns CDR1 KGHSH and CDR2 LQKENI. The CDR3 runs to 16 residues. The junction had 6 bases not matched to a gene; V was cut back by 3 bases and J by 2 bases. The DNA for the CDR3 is TGTGCCAGCTCACCTTCGACAGGGGACGGCAATCAGCCCCAGCATTTT. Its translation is CASSPSTGDGNQPQHF. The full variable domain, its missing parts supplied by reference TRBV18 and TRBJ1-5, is NAGVMQNPRHLVRRRGQEARLRCSPMKGHSHVYWYRQLPEEGLKFMVYLQKENIIDESGMPKERFSAEFPKEGPSILRIQQVVRGDSAAYFCASSPSTGDGNQPQHFGDGTRLSIL.

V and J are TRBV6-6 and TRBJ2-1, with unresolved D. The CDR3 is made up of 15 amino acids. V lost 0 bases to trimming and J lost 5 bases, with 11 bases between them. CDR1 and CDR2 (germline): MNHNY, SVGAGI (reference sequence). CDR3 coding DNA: TGTGCCAGCAGTTACTCGCAAACATTTAACAATGAGCAGTTCTTC. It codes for CASSYSQTFNNEQFF.

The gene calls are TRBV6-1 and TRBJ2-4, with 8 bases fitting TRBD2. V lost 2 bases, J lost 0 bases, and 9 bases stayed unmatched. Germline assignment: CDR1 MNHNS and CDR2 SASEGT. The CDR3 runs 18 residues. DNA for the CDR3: TGTGCCAGCAGTGAACAATACGGGGGGGGAATAGCCAAAAACATTCAGTACTTC. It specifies CASSEQYGGGIAKNIQYF.

The DNA for the CDR3 is TGTGCCATCAGTGAGGCGGGGGGGGCTAATGAAAAACTGTTTTTT. The encoded protein is CAISEAGGANEKLFF. The chain uses TRBV10-3 and TRBJ1-4; TRBD1 might be the D (5 bases). There are 15 residues in the CDR3. The V and J ends lost 2 bases and 3 bases respectively, with 10 bases between them. CDR1 and CDR2 from the germline V gene are ENHRY and SYGVKD.

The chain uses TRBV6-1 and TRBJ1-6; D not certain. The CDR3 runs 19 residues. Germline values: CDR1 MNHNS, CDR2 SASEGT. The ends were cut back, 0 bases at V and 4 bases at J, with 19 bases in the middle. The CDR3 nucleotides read TGTGCCAGCAGTGAAGCGGAAACTGTCTCGACGGGATATAATTCACCCCTCCACTTT. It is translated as CASSEAETVSTGYNSPLHF.

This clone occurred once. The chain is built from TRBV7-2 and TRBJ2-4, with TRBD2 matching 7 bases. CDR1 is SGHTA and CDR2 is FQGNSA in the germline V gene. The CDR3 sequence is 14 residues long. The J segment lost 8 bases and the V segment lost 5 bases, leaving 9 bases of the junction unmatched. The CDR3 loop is CASSGGRGPDIQYF. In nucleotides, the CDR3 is TGTGCCAGCAGCGGAGGGAGGGGTCCGGACATTCAGTACTTC.

CDR3 coding DNA: TGTGCCAGCAGCTTAGAAATGGGACACAACTACGAGCAGTACTTC. Translation: CASSLEMGHNYEQYF. This chain links TRBV7-2 with TRBJ2-7; D is possibly TRBD1 (6 bases). Between the trimmed V and J ends, which lost 1 base and 3 bases, there was a span of 13 bases. CDR1 SGHTA and CDR2 FQGNSA come from the germline V gene. This CDR3 is built from 15 residues.

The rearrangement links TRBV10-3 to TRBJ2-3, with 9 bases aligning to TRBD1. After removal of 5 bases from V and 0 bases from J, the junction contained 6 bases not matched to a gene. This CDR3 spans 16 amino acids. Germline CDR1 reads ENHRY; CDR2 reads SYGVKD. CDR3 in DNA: TGTGCCATCAGTACCTGGACAGGGGCTAGCACAGATACGCAGTATTTT. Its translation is CAISTWTGASTDTQYF.

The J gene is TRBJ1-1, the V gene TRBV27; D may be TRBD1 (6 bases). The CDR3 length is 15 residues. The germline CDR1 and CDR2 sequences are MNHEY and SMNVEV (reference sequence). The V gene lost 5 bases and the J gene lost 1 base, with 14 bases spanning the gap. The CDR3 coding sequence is TGTGCCAGCAGTCAAGCCGACAGGCAGAACACTGAAGCTTTCTTT. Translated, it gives CASSQADRQNTEAFF.

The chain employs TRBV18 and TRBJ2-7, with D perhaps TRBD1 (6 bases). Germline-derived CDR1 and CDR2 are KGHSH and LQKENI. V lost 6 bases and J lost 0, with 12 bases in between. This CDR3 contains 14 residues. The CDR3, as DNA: TGTGCCAGCTCGGATGACAGGCTCTCCTACGAGCAGTACTTC. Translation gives CASSDDRLSYEQYF.

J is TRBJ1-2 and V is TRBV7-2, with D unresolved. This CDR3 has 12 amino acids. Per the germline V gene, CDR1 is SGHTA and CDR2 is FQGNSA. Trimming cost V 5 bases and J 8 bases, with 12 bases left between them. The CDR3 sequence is CASSPSHRGYTF. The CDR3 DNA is TGTGCCAGCAGCCCTTCACATCGGGGCTACACCTTC.

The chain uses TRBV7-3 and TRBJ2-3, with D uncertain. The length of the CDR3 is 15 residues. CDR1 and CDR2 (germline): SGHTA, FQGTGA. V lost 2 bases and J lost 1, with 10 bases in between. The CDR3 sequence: CASSLALGGTDTQYF. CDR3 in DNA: TGTGCCAGCAGCTTAGCGCTAGGAGGCACAGATACGCAGTATTTT.

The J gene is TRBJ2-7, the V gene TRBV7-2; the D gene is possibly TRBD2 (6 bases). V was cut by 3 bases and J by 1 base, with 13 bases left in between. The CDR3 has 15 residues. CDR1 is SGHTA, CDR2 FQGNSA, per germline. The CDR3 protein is CASSLLGLASYEQYF. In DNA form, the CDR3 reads TGTGCCAGCAGCTTGCTCGGTCTAGCGTCCTACGAGCAGTACTTC.

The CDR3 nucleotides are TGTGCCAGCAGTGAACGTCTGAGCAATCAGCCCCAGCATTTT. Translating gives CASSERLSNQPQHF. V is TRBV6-1 and J is TRBJ1-5; D is ambiguous. Germline CDR1 MNHNS, CDR2 SASEGT. Trimming took 2 bases from V and 1 from J, leaving 6 bases between them. The CDR3 has 14 residues.

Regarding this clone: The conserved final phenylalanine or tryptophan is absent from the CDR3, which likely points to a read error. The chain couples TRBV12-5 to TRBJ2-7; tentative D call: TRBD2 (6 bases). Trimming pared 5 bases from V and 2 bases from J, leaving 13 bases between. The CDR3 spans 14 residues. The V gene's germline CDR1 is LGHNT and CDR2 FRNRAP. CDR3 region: CASGPGDFPYEQYL. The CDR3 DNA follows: TGTGCTAGTGGTCCCGGGGACTTTCCCTACGAGCAGTACCTC.

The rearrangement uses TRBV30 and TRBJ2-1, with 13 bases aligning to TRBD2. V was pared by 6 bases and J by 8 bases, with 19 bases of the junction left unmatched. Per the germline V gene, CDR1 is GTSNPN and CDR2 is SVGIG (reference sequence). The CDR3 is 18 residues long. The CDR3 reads CACRSHPGLAGRADEQFF. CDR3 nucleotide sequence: TGTGCCTGCCGCTCTCATCCGGGACTAGCGGGACGGGCGGATGAGCAGTTCTTC.

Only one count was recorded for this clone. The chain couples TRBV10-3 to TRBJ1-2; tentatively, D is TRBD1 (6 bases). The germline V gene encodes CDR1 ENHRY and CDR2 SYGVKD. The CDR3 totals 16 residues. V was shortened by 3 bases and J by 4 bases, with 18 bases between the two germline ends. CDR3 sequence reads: CAISDEGGGPPYGYTF. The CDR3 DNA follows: TGTGCCATCAGTGACGAGGGGGGGGGTCCCCCCTATGGCTACACCTTC.

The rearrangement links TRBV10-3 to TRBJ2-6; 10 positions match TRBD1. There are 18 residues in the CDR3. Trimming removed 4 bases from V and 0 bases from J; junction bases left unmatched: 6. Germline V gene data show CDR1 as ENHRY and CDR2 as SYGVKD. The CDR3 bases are TGTGCCATCAGTGGACTGGGACAGGGGAGCTCTGGGGCCAACGTCCTGACTTTC. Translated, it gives CAISGLGQGSSGANVLTF.

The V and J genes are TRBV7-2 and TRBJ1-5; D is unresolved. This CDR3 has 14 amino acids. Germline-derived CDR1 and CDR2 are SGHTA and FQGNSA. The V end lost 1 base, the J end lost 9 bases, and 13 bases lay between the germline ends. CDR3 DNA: TGTGCCAGCAGCTTAGGTTCAGACATGGGGCCCCAGCATTTT. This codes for CASSLGSDMGPQHF.

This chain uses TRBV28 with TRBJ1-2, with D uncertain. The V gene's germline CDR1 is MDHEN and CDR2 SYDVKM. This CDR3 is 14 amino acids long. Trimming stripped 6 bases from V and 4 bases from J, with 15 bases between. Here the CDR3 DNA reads TGTGCCAGCAGGTACAGCACATTCCCCTATGGCTACACCTTC. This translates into CASRYSTFPYGYTF.

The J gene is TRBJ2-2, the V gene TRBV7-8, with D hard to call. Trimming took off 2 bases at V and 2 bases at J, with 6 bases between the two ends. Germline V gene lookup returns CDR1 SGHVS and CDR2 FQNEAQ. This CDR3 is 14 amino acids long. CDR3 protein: CASSLLTNTGELFF. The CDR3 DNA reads TGTGCCAGCAGCTTATTGACTAACACCGGGGAGCTGTTTTTT.

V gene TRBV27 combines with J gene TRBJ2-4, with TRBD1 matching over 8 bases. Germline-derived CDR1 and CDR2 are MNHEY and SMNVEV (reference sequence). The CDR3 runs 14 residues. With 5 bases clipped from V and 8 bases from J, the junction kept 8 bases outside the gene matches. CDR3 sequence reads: CASSPARGPYIQYF. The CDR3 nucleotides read TGTGCCAGCAGTCCAGCCAGGGGGCCCTACATTCAGTACTTC.

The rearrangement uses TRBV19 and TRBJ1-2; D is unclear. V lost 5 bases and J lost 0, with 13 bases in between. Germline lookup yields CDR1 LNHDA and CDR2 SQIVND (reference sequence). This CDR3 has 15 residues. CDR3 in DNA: TGTGCCAGTAGTCGACGCGAGAGGGCTAACTATGGCTACACCTTC. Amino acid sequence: CASSRRERANYGYTF.

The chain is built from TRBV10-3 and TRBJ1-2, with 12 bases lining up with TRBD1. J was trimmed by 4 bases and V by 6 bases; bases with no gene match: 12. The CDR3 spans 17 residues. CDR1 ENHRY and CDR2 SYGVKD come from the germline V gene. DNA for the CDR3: TGTGCCATCAGCGCATCTCAGGGACAGGGGGCCCCCTATGGCTACACCTTC. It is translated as CAISASQGQGAPYGYTF.

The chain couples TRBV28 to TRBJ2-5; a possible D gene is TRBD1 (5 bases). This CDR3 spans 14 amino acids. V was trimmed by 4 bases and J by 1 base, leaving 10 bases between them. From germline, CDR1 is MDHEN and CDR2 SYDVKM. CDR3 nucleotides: TGTGCCAGCAGTTCCCCGGACACCCAAGAGACCCAGTACTTC. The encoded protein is CASSSPDTQETQYF.

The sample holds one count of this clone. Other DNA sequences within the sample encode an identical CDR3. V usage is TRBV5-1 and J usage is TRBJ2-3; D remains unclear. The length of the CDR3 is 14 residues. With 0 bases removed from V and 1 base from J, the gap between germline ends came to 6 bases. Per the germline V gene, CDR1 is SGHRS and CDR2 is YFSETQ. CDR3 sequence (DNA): TGCGCCAGCAGCTTGGTGGCTGGCACAGATACGCAGTATTTT. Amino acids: CASSLVAGTDTQYF. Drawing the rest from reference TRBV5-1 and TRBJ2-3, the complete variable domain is KAGVTQTPRYLIKTRGQQVTLSCSPISGHRSVSWYQQTPGQGLQFLFEYFSETQRNKGNFPGRFSGRQFSNSRSEMNVSTLELGDSALYLCASSLVAGTDTQYFGPGTRLTVL.

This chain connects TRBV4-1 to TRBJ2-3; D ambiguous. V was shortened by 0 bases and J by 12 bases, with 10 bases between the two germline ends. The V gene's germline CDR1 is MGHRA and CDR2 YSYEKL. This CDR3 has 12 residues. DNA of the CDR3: TGCGCCAGCAGCCAAGAGACCAAGGGACAGTATTTT. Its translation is CASSQETKGQYF.